This T cell receptor (beta chain) was identified during a study of lymphopenia after photon versus proton radiotherapy (dated by TCRdb to 2018 to 2020). Concerning the study at large: The immunological effects of photon versus proton radiation therapy were compared in patients with gastrointestinal tumors who developed high-grade lymphopenia. The study aimed to characterize how the two radiation modalities differ in their impact on the immune system. A cohort of 20 patients with gastrointestinal tumors who received either photon or proton therapy and subsequently developed lymphopenia was included. Broader findings and caveats from the paper: Among patients across the cohort who died, overall survival time showed an inverse correlation with a larger post-nadir drop in TCR diversity. After the lymphocyte count nadir, repertoires from photon-treated patients showed oligoclonal expansion, particularly of CD8+ Temra cells, and this expansion drove the decline in diversity. Proton-treated patients stayed relatively stable during treatment, while photon-treated patients lost naive T cells and TCR diversity and gained effector/memory populations. The survival association was assessed only in patients who died, and better survival with proton therapy was presented by the authors as a possibility rather than a demonstrated result.

The CDR3 has 13 amino acids, counting the end cysteine and phenylalanine. Just CDR3 DNA is preserved here, 39 bases in frame from base 1. Between the V and J ends, shortened by 2 bases and 8 bases respectively, the junction contains 10 bases. Sequences MNHNS (CDR1) and SASEGT (CDR2) are obtained from the germline V gene. Of note for this clone: Its antigen is not yet known. The input lacks base qualities; no much larger clone sits a single base away.

The library came from the immunoSEQ multiplex PCR assay. T cell repertoires were profiled with deep sequencing of rearranged TCR beta loci together with multiparametric flow cytometry. Held by TCRdb, this immuneACCESS table contains in-frame sequences only and omits some clones. Under half of the omission traces to an unresolved V gene where checked; the cause of the rest is unknown. The sample profile shows about 18,000 clones; more than 90% of them were found once. Clones ranked in the top ten supply approximately 1.7% of the sample. The receptor was isolated from a woman between 40 and 50 years old with cholangiocarcinoma. The sequence is built from TRBV6-1 and TRBJ1-5; a confident D gene designation cannot be given. This specimen was peripheral blood, taken from a patient treated with photon-based radiotherapy. The nucleotide sequence reads as follows: TGTGCCAGCAGTGAAAGTCTGCTGAAGCCCCAGCATTTT. Translated, this is CASSESLLKPQHF.